This entry lists 24 T cell receptor beta chains sequenced from one sample in a study of blood T cell repertoires in COVID-19. Sequencing used immunoSEQ multiplex PCR; TCRdb keeps in-frame clones, though not all of them. The sample consists of under 400,000 clones, roughly 86% of them appearing once. Sequenced input: PBMCs or T cells enriched from blood (not recorded which). The origin of the receptors is a woman aged 25-40 years who had been exposed to COVID-19.

V is TRBV5-4 and J is TRBJ1-5, with 9 bases that match TRBD1. In germline, CDR1 is SGHNT, CDR2 YYREEE (reference sequence). The trim removed 4 bases at V and 5 bases at J, leaving 10 bases unmatched. The CDR3 has 16 amino acids. The CDR3 bases are TGTGCCAGCAGCCTTTGGACAGGGGCGGTGGATCAGCCCCAGCATTTT. This sequence encodes CASSLWTGAVDQPQHF.

This clone was detected once. The rearrangement joins TRBV5-5 to TRBJ2-7, with D tentatively TRBD2 (5 bases). CDR1 and CDR2 (germline): SGHKS, YYEKEE (reference sequence). The CDR3 runs 15 residues. Trimming stripped 0 bases from V and 0 bases from J, with 10 bases between. CDR3 in DNA: TGTGCCAGCAGCTTGGAGGCGGGTGCCTCCTACGAGCAGTACTTC. Protein sequence: CASSLEAGASYEQYF. Based on the CDR3 plus reference TRBV5-5 and TRBJ2-7, the full variable domain is DAGVTQSPTHLIKTRGQQVTLRCSPISGHKSVSWYQQVLGQGPQFIFQYYEKEERGRGNFPDRFSARQFPNYSSELNVNALLLGDSALYLCASSLEAGASYEQYFGPGTRLTVT.

The genes are TRBV9 and TRBJ1-1; TRBD1 is a possible D gene (5 bases). Germline V gene sequence: CDR1 SGDLS, CDR2 YYNGEE. Trimming cost V 0 bases and J 0 bases, with 9 bases left between them. The CDR3 length is 15 residues. CDR3 sequence: CASSVDLGLNTEAFF. The CDR3 DNA reads TGTGCCAGCAGCGTAGATTTGGGGCTGAACACTGAAGCTTTCTTT. The variable domain in full, completed from reference TRBV9 and TRBJ1-1, reads DSGVTQTPKHLITATGQRVTLRCSPRSGDLSVYWYQQSLDQGLQFLIQYYNGEERAKGNILERFSAQQFPDLHSELNLSSLELGDSALYFCASSVDLGLNTEAFFGQGTRLTVV.

The V and J genes are TRBV30 and TRBJ2-6; TRBD2 agrees at 8 bases. With 5 bases clipped from V and 4 bases from J, the junction kept 4 bases outside the gene matches. The V gene's germline CDR1 is GTSNPN and CDR2 SVGIG (reference sequence). This CDR3 has 14 residues. The CDR3 bases are TGTGCCTGGGGGCGGGGGGCCGGGGCCAACGTCCTGACTTTC. This encodes CAWGRGAGANVLTF.

The chain couples TRBV6-5 to TRBJ1-6, with a tentative D call TRBD1 (5 bases). Trimming removed 7 bases from V and 0 bases from J, with 10 bases in between. The CDR3 spans 15 residues. The germline CDR1 and CDR2 sequences are MNHEY and SVGAGI. The CDR3 nucleotides read TGTGCCAGCACGGGGGGAAGCTCCTATAATTCACCCCTCCACTTT. Amino acid sequence: CASTGGSSYNSPLHF.

The chain has TRBV5-4 and TRBJ2-1, with 11 bases identical to TRBD2. Trimming took 2 bases from V and 7 from J; bases not matched to a gene: 8. The CDR3 contains 16 residues. Germline CDR1 and CDR2: SGHNT and YYREEE (reference sequence). The CDR3 here is CASSFVAGGWGNEQFF. For the CDR3, the DNA is TGTGCCAGCAGCTTCGTAGCGGGAGGGTGGGGTAATGAGCAGTTCTTC.

The chain uses TRBV28 and TRBJ2-7, with a weak D call TRBD2 (6 bases). V was clipped by 6 bases and J by 0 bases, with 21 bases between them. This CDR3 comprises 17 residues. The germline gives CDR1 MDHEN, CDR2 SYDVKM. CDR3 protein: CASSRYPLAGPSYEQYF. In nucleotides, the CDR3 is TGTGCCAGCAGCCGCTACCCACTTGCGGGACCCTCCTACGAGCAGTACTTC. The whole variable domain, filled in from reference TRBV28 and TRBJ2-7, reads DVKVTQSSRYLVKRTGEKVFLECVQDMDHENMFWYRQDPGLGLRLIYFSYDVKMKEKGDIPEGYSVSREKKERFSLILESASTNQTSMYLCASSRYPLAGPSYEQYFGPGTRLTVT.

CDR3 bases: TGCGCCAGCAGCAACGCCGGGACAGGCTACGAGCAGTACTTC. This translates into CASSNAGTGYEQYF. The gene calls are TRBV5-1 and TRBJ2-7, with 8 bases fitting TRBD1. Germline values: CDR1 SGHRS, CDR2 YFSETQ. The CDR3 consists of 14 residues. Germline trimming cut 4 bases from V and 3 bases from J; bases unmatched to any gene: 6.

J is TRBJ2-7 and V is TRBV12-3 or TRBV12-4; D might be TRBD1 (6 bases). This CDR3 is built from 13 residues. Trimming pared 5 bases from V and 5 bases from J, leaving 13 bases between. The CDR3 region has the DNA TGTGCCAGCAGTCCGTCGACAGGCCACGAGCAGTACTTC. This translates into CASSPSTGHEQYF.

The rearrangement links TRBV10-3 to TRBJ1-6, with 8 bases lining up with TRBD1. CDR3 size: 15 residues. Germline V gene data show CDR1 as ENHRY and CDR2 as SYGVKD. The trim removed 4 bases at V and 7 bases at J, leaving 6 bases unmatched. The CDR3 nucleotides are TGTGCCATCAGTGCGACAGGGGAATGGAATTCACCCCTCCACTTT. Amino acids: CAISATGEWNSPLHF.

V and J are TRBV28 and TRBJ1-5; D is undetermined. The germline V gene encodes CDR1 MDHEN and CDR2 SYDVKM. V lost 5 bases to trimming and J lost 3 bases, with 17 bases between them. The CDR3 has 16 amino acids. The CDR3 reads CASSRLGGIDNQPQHF. The CDR3 DNA reads TGTGCCAGCAGTCGGCTCGGAGGGATTGACAATCAGCCCCAGCATTTT.

This chain connects TRBV7-9 to TRBJ1-1; D call uncertain. The CDR3 consists of 13 residues. V was cut by 6 bases and J by 3 bases, with 11 bases left in between. The germline CDR1 and CDR2 sequences are SEHNR and FQNEAQ (reference sequence). The CDR3 here is CASSSGLDTEAFF. In nucleotides, the CDR3 is TGTGCCAGCAGTAGCGGGCTCGACACTGAAGCTTTCTTT.

The gene calls are TRBV6-5 and TRBJ2-7, with 9 bases matching TRBD2. The CDR3 totals 15 residues. Per the germline V gene, CDR1 is MNHEY and CDR2 is SVGAGI. Losses at the gene ends were 3 bases for V and 7 bases for J; bases not matched to a gene: 10. CDR3 residues: CASSYTSGYVEEQYF. CDR3 nucleotides: TGTGCCAGCAGTTATACTAGCGGGTATGTGGAGGAGCAGTACTTC.

CDR3 loop: CASSLVAGSGNTIYF. For the CDR3, the DNA is TGTGCCAGCAGCTTAGTCGCAGGCTCTGGAAACACCATATATTTT. J is TRBJ1-3 and V is TRBV11-1; D not certain. V lost 1 base and J lost 0, with 7 bases in between. Germline V gene data show CDR1 as SGHAT and CDR2 as FQDESV (reference sequence). The CDR3 has 15 residues.

The chain recombines TRBV2 with TRBJ2-1; 7 nucleotides align to TRBD2. With 5 bases clipped from V and 6 bases from J, the junction kept 10 bases outside the gene matches. The CDR3 has 15 amino acids. Per germline, CDR1 SNHLY and CDR2 FYNNEI. This CDR3 reads CASSKDQGRGNEQFF. The CDR3 bases are TGTGCCAGCAGTAAGGATCAAGGGAGGGGCAATGAGCAGTTCTTC.

This clone has only a few counts. The chain combines TRBV2 with TRBJ1-2; 10 positions agree with TRBD1. The J segment lost 5 bases and the V segment lost 6 bases, leaving 6 bases of the junction unmatched. The CDR3 contains 14 residues. CDR1 and CDR2 from the germline V gene are SNHLY and FYNNEI. The CDR3 here is CASRLGTGEYGYTF. CDR3 sequence (DNA): TGTGCCAGCAGACTGGGGACAGGGGAATATGGCTACACCTTC.

This chain connects TRBV3-1 (or the pseudogene TRBV3-2) to TRBJ2-1, with D unclear. V shed 4 bases and J shed 0 bases, with 13 bases lying between them. The CDR3 is made up of 16 amino acids. CDR1 is LGHDT and CDR2 is YNNKEL in the germline V gene (reference sequence). This CDR3 is CASSRVGWSSYNEQFF. The CDR3 DNA follows: TGTGCCAGCAGCCGAGTAGGTTGGAGCTCCTACAATGAGCAGTTCTTC.

This clone was recorded a few times. The V and J genes are TRBV5-8 and TRBJ2-4; a weak D match, TRBD1 (5 bases). Between the trimmed V and J ends, which lost 5 bases and 0 bases, there was a span of 12 bases. The CDR3 loop spans 15 amino acids. The V gene's germline CDR1 is SGHTS and CDR2 YDEGEE. The CDR3 DNA reads TGTGCCAGCAGTTTAGGGGTATTAGCCAAAAACATTCAGTACTTC. This sequence encodes CASSLGVLAKNIQYF.

The chain employs TRBV5-1 and TRBJ2-2; no definite D call. V gave up 4 bases and J gave up 6 bases, with 10 bases separating them. The CDR3 has 13 amino acids. Germline V CDR1 and CDR2: SGHRS, YFSETQ. The CDR3 protein is CASSSSAAGELFF. As DNA, the CDR3 is TGCGCCAGCAGCAGCAGCGCTGCCGGGGAGCTGTTTTTT.

CDR3 sequence (DNA): TGTGCCAGCTCACCAGGGACTAGCTACGAGCAGTACTTC. Protein product: CASSPGTSYEQYF. The V gene is TRBV18, the J gene TRBJ2-7, with TRBD2 identical over 8 bases. This CDR3 spans 13 amino acids. Germline assignment: CDR1 KGHSH and CDR2 LQKENI. Germline trimming cut 2 bases from V and 3 bases from J; bases unmatched to any gene: 0. Using reference TRBV18 and TRBJ2-7 for the parts outside the CDR3, the full variable domain is NAGVMQNPRHLVRRRGQEARLRCSPMKGHSHVYWYRQLPEEGLKFMVYLQKENIIDESGMPKERFSAEFPKEGPSILRIQQVVRGDSAAYFCASSPGTSYEQYFGPGTRLTVT.

The chain recombines TRBV24-1 with TRBJ1-5; TRBD1 is a possible D gene (6 bases). CDR1 is KGHDR and CDR2 is SFDVKD in the germline V gene. V gave up 4 bases and J gave up 5 bases, with 20 bases separating them. This CDR3 is 17 amino acids long. The CDR3 region has the DNA TGTGCCACCAGTGACTCGAACTGGGGGGGCAAGGATCAGCCCCAGCATTTT. Its protein is CATSDSNWGGKDQPQHF.

The rearrangement links TRBV3-1 (or the pseudogene TRBV3-2) to TRBJ1-1, with 8 positions matching TRBD1. With V trimmed by 6 bases and J by 1 base, 10 bases remained unmatched. This CDR3 comprises 16 residues. Germline CDR1 LGHDT, CDR2 YNNKEL (reference sequence). Here the CDR3 reads CASSTTAGGENTEAFF. The CDR3 DNA follows: TGTGCCAGCAGTACTACCGCAGGGGGCGAGAACACTGAAGCTTTCTTT.

The chain couples TRBV4-1 to TRBJ1-5; 9 bases match TRBD1. Trimming removed 1 base from V and 11 bases from J; junction bases left unmatched: 15. CDR3 size: 17 residues. Germline loops: CDR1 MGHRA, CDR2 YSYEKL. The CDR3 bases are TGCGCCAGCAGCCAAGTTATGGACGGACAGGGGCGCTCGGCCCAGCATTTT. Translating it yields CASSQVMDGQGRSAQHF.

This clone appeared a few times. The rearrangement uses TRBV7-3 and TRBJ2-7, with D unresolved. There are 17 residues in the CDR3. V was cut by 5 bases and J by 2 bases, with 22 bases left in between. Germline V gives CDR1 SGHTA, CDR2 FQGTGA. CDR3 amino acids: CASSPTHPGSGTYEQYF. As DNA, the CDR3 is TGTGCCAGCAGCCCTACCCACCCGGGTAGTGGTACCTACGAGCAGTACTTC.